This T cell receptor beta chain was found in a study of glioma-infiltrating T cells after dendritic cell vaccination. At the level of the study: Samples are from glioblastoma patients in Phase I and II dendritic cell vaccine trials. Patients received autologous tumor lysate-pulsed dendritic cell vaccination between 2003 and 2012.

Patients had residual fresh-frozen tumor tissue and more than two years of survival data. With regard to this clone: Other DNA sequences from this sample encode an identical CDR3 as well.

The primer mix had 60 V beta and 13 J beta primers. Repertoires were generated with immunoSEQ multiplex PCR, while TCRdb's copy carries only in-frame clones and drops some. Counted here are roughly 100,000 clones, roughly 76% occurring once; the ten biggest clones make up approximately 12%. Source: blood, taken before dendritic cell vaccination. The sequence was obtained from a human donor with glioblastoma.

This chain's CDR3 is CASSDKQGGYGYTF. The CDR3 DNA reads as TGCGCCAGCAGCGATAAACAGGGGGGCTATGGCTACACCTTC. The chain has TRBV5-1 and TRBJ1-2; 8 bases are a match to TRBD1. The CDR3 has 14 residues. The junction had 6 bases not matched to a gene; V was cut back by 4 bases and J by 4 bases. Germline values: CDR1 SGHRS, CDR2 YFSETQ.